Listed below are T cell receptor beta chains from one sample, sequenced in a study of patients and donors after allogeneic stem cell transplantation. TCRdb redid the calling of the RT-PCR reads with MiXCR, one entry per CDR3 protein. The profile shows some 960,000 distinct CDR3 sequences, roughly 18% of them singletons. The sequenced sample was blood, either unsorted or a sorted T cell fraction (not recorded which). The receptors originated from a human donor who was either an allogeneic HSCT recipient or a stem cell or donor lymphocyte infusion donor (not recorded which). It is not recorded whose cells these are; they may come from a transplant donor. Both conserved end residues are part of each CDR3.

TRBJ2-1	TRBV5-1	CASTPNRGPDEQFF
TRBJ2-3	TRBV7-3	CASSLLMGDTQYF
TRBJ2-7	TRBV6-1	CASSLPAGVEQYF
TRBJ1-6	TRBV9	CASSVDAGSSYNSPLHF
TRBJ2-1	TRBV6-2/TRBV6-3	CASSSPGTKRGNEQFF
TRBJ2-5	TRBV5-6	CASTTLGDQETQYF
TRBJ1-6	TRBV9	CASSPWTGDSPLHF
TRBJ1-2	TRBV29-1	CSVVGDSDGYTF
TRBJ1-2	TRBV7-2	CASSSPGGGSYGYTF
TRBJ1-1	TRBV4-2	CASSNPTGGGDTEAFF
TRBJ1-1	TRBV12-3/TRBV12-4	CASSRRTPSGNTEAFF
TRBJ2-3	TRBV9	CASSVGLGRPPDTQYF
TRBJ2-6	TRBV11-2	CASSGPRQAGANVLTF
TRBJ2-1	TRBV3-1	CASSQGLAAAYNEQFF
TRBJ2-3	TRBV6-2/TRBV6-3	CASRPYRTSGTSSTDTQYF